These 21 T cell receptor beta chains were all obtained from the same sample, sequenced in a study of blood T cell repertoires in COVID-19 (dated by TCRdb to the early 2020s). Receptor libraries were prepared by the immunoSEQ multiplex PCR assay. The table comes from immuneACCESS by way of TCRdb, which keeps in-frame sequences with V and J called. Part of the clones is missing from these tables; in studies checked, under half for an unresolved V gene and the rest for unknown reasons. The sample table contains about 150,000 clones; only one count was recorded for more than 75% of them. The leading ten clones occupy 4.5% to 5% of the sample. Sequencing was performed on peripheral blood. These receptor sequences come from a woman in her 70s with COVID-19, enrolled during active disease.

The chain couples TRBV7-9 to TRBJ2-7; possible D gene TRBD1, 6 bases. V was clipped by 2 bases and J by 0 bases, with 17 bases between them. Germline V CDR1 and CDR2: SEHNR, FQNEAQ (reference sequence). The CDR3 runs 17 residues. CDR3 coding DNA: TGTGCCAGCAGCTTATTCCCAAATGACAGGTCCTCCTACGAGCAGTACTTC. Its translation: CASSLFPNDRSSYEQYF. The full variable domain, its missing parts supplied by reference TRBV7-9 and TRBJ2-7, is DTGVSQNPRHKITKRGQNVTFRCDPISEHNRLYWYRQTLGQGPEFLTYFQNEAQLEKSRLLSDRFSAERPKGSFSTLEIQRTEQGDSAMYLCASSLFPNDRSSYEQYFGPGTRLTVT.

The rearrangement links TRBV7-3 to TRBJ2-1; 10 bases fit TRBD1. The CDR3 has 15 residues. V was clipped by 5 bases and J by 7 bases; unmatched bases: 8. CDR1 SGHTA and CDR2 FQGTGA come from the germline V gene. CDR3 nucleotides: TGTGCCAGCAGCCCTCAGGACAGGGGGTGGAATGAGCAGTTCTTC. It encodes CASSPQDRGWNEQFF. The complete variable domain, with remaining parts taken from reference TRBV7-3 and TRBJ2-1, reads GAGVSQTPSNKVTEKGKYVELRCDPISGHTALYWYRQSLGQGPEFLIYFQGTGAADDSGLPNDRFFAVRPEGSVSTLKIQRTERGDSAVYLCASSPQDRGWNEQFFGPGTRLTVL.

The chain employs TRBV25-1 and TRBJ2-5, with 7 nucleotides matching TRBD1. Germline V gene data show CDR1 as MGHDK and CDR2 as SYGVNS. The CDR3 consists of 15 residues. V shed 5 bases, J shed 0 bases, and the junction held 6 bases outside the gene matches. The CDR3 DNA reads as TGTGCCAGCAGTAGGGACAGTTCGTACCAAGAGACCCAGTACTTC. Its protein product is CASSRDSSYQETQYF. The complete variable domain, with remaining parts taken from reference TRBV25-1 and TRBJ2-5, reads EADIYQTPRYLVIGTGKKITLECSQTMGHDKMYWYQQDPGMELHLIHYSYGVNSTEKGDLSSESTVSRIRTEHFPLTLESARPSHTSQYLCASSRDSSYQETQYFGPGTRLLVL.

The rearrangement uses TRBV7-5 and TRBJ1-5; TRBD1, the D gene given by the table, was not confirmed from the DNA. TRBV7-5 is assigned pseudogene status. CDR3 length equals 14 residues. The CDR3 nucleotides read TGTGCCAGAAGCTCAAACATCTACAGCCAGCCCCAGCATTTT. Residues: CARSSNIYSQPQHF.

V usage is TRBV7-2 and J usage is TRBJ1-2; D possibly corresponds to TRBD1 (6 bases). The CDR3 runs to 14 residues. Germline V lookup: CDR1 SGHTA, CDR2 FQGNSA. The V and J ends lost 3 bases and 6 bases respectively, with 14 bases between them. The CDR3 nucleotides read TGTGCCAGCAGCTTCCTACAGGGTAGGGATGGCTACACCTTC. Amino acids: CASSFLQGRDGYTF.

The V call is TRBV7-9, the J call TRBJ1-1; no definite D call. CDR1 is SEHNR and CDR2 is FQNEAQ in the germline V gene (reference sequence). Deletions cut 5 bases from V and 4 bases from J, with 8 bases between. The CDR3 has 12 residues. The CDR3 spells CASSELLTEAFF. The CDR3 coding sequence is TGTGCCAGCAGCGAACTTCTCACTGAAGCTTTCTTT.

V and J are TRBV3-1 (or the pseudogene TRBV3-2) and TRBJ1-4; 7 bases agree with TRBD1. Germline V lookup: CDR1 LGHDT, CDR2 YNNKEL (reference sequence). V trimming: 3 bases; J trimming: 8 bases; junction bases outside the gene matches: 6. The CDR3 covers 14 residues. The CDR3 sequence: CASSHRTGIEKLFF. The DNA for the CDR3 is TGTGCCAGCAGCCATAGGACAGGAATAGAAAAACTGTTTTTT.

The rearrangement uses TRBV5-6 and TRBJ1-1, with D tentatively TRBD1 (6 bases). V was cut by 4 bases and J by 5 bases, with 15 bases left in between. This CDR3 contains 14 residues. Per the germline V gene, CDR1 is SGHDT and CDR2 is YYEEEE. CDR3 nucleotide sequence: TGTGCCAGCAGCCCAGGGGCCCCTCTGACTGAAGCTTTCTTT. It translates to CASSPGAPLTEAFF.

Only one count was recorded for this clone. The chain joins TRBV21-1 to TRBJ2-3; whether TRBD1, the table's D call, matches the DNA was not checked. TRBV21-1 is deemed a pseudogene. The CDR3 loop spans 15 amino acids. The CDR3 is CASSKDNPSTDTQYF. In DNA form, the CDR3 reads TGTGCCAGCAGCAAGGACAACCCTAGCACAGATACGCAGTATTTT.

The chain employs TRBV6-5 and TRBJ2-2; the D gene is possibly TRBD2 (6 bases). The germline V and J ends were trimmed by 0 bases and 5 bases, with 13 bases remaining between them. The CDR3 contains 16 residues. Germline CDR1 and CDR2: MNHEY and SVGAGI. CDR3 region: CASSYSIGLATGELFF. The CDR3 DNA follows: TGTGCCAGCAGTTACTCGATAGGTCTAGCGACCGGGGAGCTGTTTTTT.

The gene calls are TRBV9 and TRBJ2-7; 8 nucleotides line up with TRBD1. Germline CDR1 reads SGDLS; CDR2 reads YYNGEE. The CDR3 sequence is 13 residues long. After removal of 7 bases from V and 3 bases from J, the junction contained 6 bases not matched to a gene. As DNA, the CDR3 is TGTGCCAGCTCGCCGGGACAGGTCTACGAGCAGTACTTC. This gives the protein CASSPGQVYEQYF.

This chain connects TRBV27 to TRBJ1-6; 8 positions agree with TRBD1. V lost 2 bases to trimming and J lost 10 bases; unmatched junction nucleotides: 10. Germline V lookup: CDR1 MNHEY, CDR2 SMNVEV (reference sequence). The CDR3 runs to 16 residues. The CDR3 coding sequence is TGTGCCAGCAGTTTACTGCAGGGGGCCGGAAAATCACCCCTCCACTTT. It yields the protein CASSLLQGAGKSPLHF.

V and J are TRBV6-5 and TRBJ1-6, with D tentatively TRBD1 (5 bases). Germline V lookup: CDR1 MNHEY, CDR2 SVGAGI. Trimming left V 6 bases short and J 10 bases short, with 16 bases between. The CDR3 contains 14 residues. CDR3 DNA sequence: TGTGCCAGCAGGGAGTTGGGGGGTAGGTCACCCCTCCACTTT. This translates into CASRELGGRSPLHF.

Worth noting for this clone: An end of the junction does not agree with germline; a read error may underlie this. The rearrangement joins TRBV5-1 to TRBJ1-5; maybe TRBD1 (5 bases). The CDR3 length is 15 residues. CDR1 SGHRS and CDR2 YFSETQ come from the germline V gene. This CDR3 reads CARSFGPGGDQPQHF. CDR3 sequence (DNA): TGCGCCCGCAGCTTTGGCCCGGGGGGGGATCAGCCCCAGCATTTT.

The rearrangement joins TRBV6-5 to TRBJ2-7; D is ambiguous. This CDR3 is 13 amino acids long. Germline loops: CDR1 MNHEY, CDR2 SVGAGI. Trimming took 10 bases from V and 3 from J, leaving 16 bases between them. The CDR3 DNA reads as TGTGCCACCCGGGTGACGGAGAACTACGAGCAGTACTTC. Amino acids: CATRVTENYEQYF.

The V gene is TRBV18, the J gene TRBJ2-1; 8 nucleotides align to TRBD1. CDR3 length equals 15 residues. V was pared by 0 bases and J by 9 bases, with 7 bases of the junction left unmatched. CDR1 is KGHSH, CDR2 LQKENI, per germline. The DNA for the CDR3 is TGTGCCAGCTCACCACCGAACAGGGGGTTTATTGAGCAGTTCTTC. Protein product: CASSPPNRGFIEQFF. The variable domain in full, completed from reference TRBV18 and TRBJ2-1, reads NAGVMQNPRHLVRRRGQEARLRCSPMKGHSHVYWYRQLPEEGLKFMVYLQKENIIDESGMPKERFSAEFPKEGPSILRIQQVVRGDSAAYFCASSPPNRGFIEQFFGPGTRLTVL.

The rearrangement joins TRBV28 to TRBJ2-7; 8 positions agree with TRBD1. This CDR3 is 16 amino acids long. Germline lookup yields CDR1 MDHEN and CDR2 SYDVKM. V dropped 1 base and J dropped 7; count of bases not matched to a gene: 12. The CDR3 DNA follows: TGTGCCAGCAGTTTATTGGTGGGACAGGACCTTGGGGAGCAGTACTTC. Translated: CASSLLVGQDLGEQYF.

The genes are TRBV11-1 and TRBJ1-2; 7 nucleotides line up with TRBD1. V lost 8 bases, J lost 1 base, and 1 base stayed unmatched. The CDR3 runs to 12 residues. The germline gives CDR1 SGHAT, CDR2 FQDESV (reference sequence). CDR3 DNA sequence: TGTGCCAGCGGGACAGATAACTATGGCTACACCTTC. It encodes CASGTDNYGYTF.

The chain has TRBV19 and TRBJ1-6; 7 bases agree with TRBD1. This CDR3 region has 15 residues. Germline assignment: CDR1 LNHDA and CDR2 SQIVND (reference sequence). V lost 6 bases and J lost 5; bases outside the gene matches: 7. The CDR3 sequence is CASRKDRANNSPLHF. CDR3 coding DNA: TGTGCCAGTAGGAAAGACAGGGCGAATAATTCACCCCTCCACTTT.

The rearrangement joins TRBV19 to TRBJ2-7, with D possibly matching TRBD2 (6 bases). Germline V gene sequence: CDR1 LNHDA, CDR2 SQIVND (reference sequence). The CDR3 is 14 amino acids. Trimming removed 9 bases at V and 6 bases at J, with 21 bases between. CDR3 amino acids: CASRPDRWGGEQYF. The DNA of the CDR3 is TGTGCCAGCAGACCGGACCGGTGGGGAGGCGAGCAGTACTTC. Full variable domain (rest looked up from reference TRBV19 and TRBJ2-7): DGGITQSPKYLFRKEGQNVTLSCEQNLNHDAMYWYRQDPGQGLRLIYYSQIVNDFQKGDIAEGYSVSREKKESFPLTVTSAQKNPTAFYLCASRPDRWGGEQYFGPGTRLTVT.

The chain is built from TRBV11-2 and TRBJ1-1; TRBD1 agrees at 9 bases. From germline, CDR1 is SGHAT and CDR2 FQNNGV. The V gene end was trimmed by 5 bases and the J gene end by 3 bases; junction bases not matched to a gene: 13. There are 17 residues in the CDR3. The CDR3 DNA sequence: TGTGCCAGCAGCCTCTACTCAACGGGACAGGGAGACACTGAAGCTTTCTTT. The encoded protein is CASSLYSTGQGDTEAFF.